These 18 T cell receptor beta chains were sequenced from one sample in a study of T cell repertoires in cytomegalovirus infection. Each CDR3 protein is one row after TCRdb ran MiXCR on the reads. The sample contains a few hundred thousand distinct CDR3 sequences, 26% of which appear only once. Sequencing input: PBMCs. The receptors were sampled from a human donor in good health (CMV status not recorded). Some clones in this sample may be carry-over from other donors' samples.

In regard to this clonotype: The junction does not match germline at one end; this may be a read error. The chain carries TRBV2 and TRBJ1-5; TRBD1 agrees at 7 bases. This CDR3 region has 16 residues. Per germline, CDR1 SNHLY and CDR2 FYNNEI. This CDR3 reads CASREDRATRGQPQHF. The CDR3 DNA is TGTGCCAGCAGAGAAGACAGGGCAACCCGAGGGCAGCCCCAGCATTTT.

In its sample, this clonotype was seen a few times. The CDR3 here is CAWRPHNEQFF. CDR3 coding DNA: TGTGCCTGGAGGCCCCACAATGAGCAGTTCTTC. V is TRBV30 and J is TRBJ2-1, with D unresolved. V lost 3 bases and J 5 bases, leaving 5 bases between the germline ends. This CDR3 region has 11 residues. Per germline, CDR1 GTSNPN and CDR2 SVGIG (reference sequence).

This chain connects TRBV28 to TRBJ2-7, with 9 bases that match TRBD1. Germline V gives CDR1 MDHEN, CDR2 SYDVKM. Trimming cost V 3 bases and J 5 bases; bases outside gene matches: 8. This CDR3 spans 15 amino acids. The CDR3 sequence: CASSLWTGEVHEQYV. Here the CDR3 DNA reads TGTGCCAGCAGTTTGTGGACAGGGGAAGTCCACGAGCAGTACGTC.

This clonotype has only a few counts. V usage is TRBV12-3 or TRBV12-4 and J usage is TRBJ2-7; the match to TRBD1 covers 11 bases. CDR3 length: 15 residues. V shed 4 bases and J 6 bases; nucleotides not matched to a gene: 8. The CDR3 region is CASSSPGQGAREQYF. For the CDR3, the DNA is TGTGCCAGCAGTTCGCCCGGACAGGGGGCTCGCGAGCAGTACTTC.

This clonotype has a handful of counts. The chain recombines TRBV7-6 with TRBJ1-5, with TRBD1 matching 10 bases. V lost 5 bases and J lost 2; bases outside the gene matches: 3. Germline V CDR1 and CDR2: SGHVS, FNYEAQ. The CDR3 is 15 residues long. The CDR3, as DNA: TGTGCCAGCAGCGAAGGGACAGGGGGCAATCAGCCCCAGCATTTT. It codes for CASSEGTGGNQPQHF.

The chain couples TRBV4-3 to TRBJ2-1; D remains ambiguous. Trimming removed 3 bases at V and 8 bases at J, with 14 bases between. The CDR3 loop spans 14 amino acids. Germline assignment: CDR1 LGHNA and CDR2 YSLEER. This CDR3 is CASSHMTRTDEQFF. The CDR3 DNA is TGCGCCAGCAGCCACATGACCAGGACGGATGAGCAGTTCTTC.

This clonotype was seen ten or more times. This chain connects TRBV7-2 to TRBJ2-7; perhaps TRBD2 as D (7 bases). The CDR3 loop spans 14 amino acids. Trimming took off 2 bases at V and 5 bases at J, with 13 bases between the two ends. CDR1 and CDR2 from the germline V gene are SGHTA and FQGNSA. The CDR3, as DNA: TGTGCCAGCAGCTTAAATCGGGGGGCGAACGAGCAGTACGTC. Amino acids: CASSLNRGANEQYV.

Concerning this clonotype itself: One end of the junction varies from germline; a read error may be responsible. This chain uses TRBV7-7 with TRBJ2-1; 9 bases agree with TRBD1. This CDR3 comprises 13 residues. CDR1 and CDR2 (germline): SSHAT, FNYEAQ (reference sequence). The CDR3 reads CASSQDRGNEQFF. The CDR3 nucleotides read TGTGCTAGCAGCCAGGACAGGGGCAATGAGCAGTTCTTC.

V is TRBV28 and J is TRBJ2-1; D possibly corresponds to TRBD2 (6 bases). The CDR3 sequence is 15 residues long. V dropped 7 bases and J dropped 0 bases, with 13 bases sitting between them. CDR1 MDHEN and CDR2 SYDVKM come from the germline V gene. The CDR3 region has the DNA TGTGCCAGCATTCATTCTAGCGACTCCTACAATGAGCAGTTCTTC. Translated: CASIHSSDSYNEQFF. Together with reference TRBV28 and TRBJ2-1, the CDR3 gives the full variable domain: DVKVTQSSRYLVKRTGEKVFLECVQDMDHENMFWYRQDPGLGLRLIYFSYDVKMKEKGDIPEGYSVSREKKERFSLILESASTNQTSMYLCASIHSSDSYNEQFFGPGTRLTVL.

This clonotype has more than one count but fewer than ten. The V gene is TRBV20-1, the J gene TRBJ2-5; D uncertain. CDR3 size: 13 residues. The germline V gene has CDR1 DFQATT and CDR2 SNEGSKA (reference sequence). V dropped 3 bases and J dropped 4 bases, with 12 bases sitting between them. The CDR3 protein is CSASLTRRETQYF. In nucleotides, the CDR3 is TGCAGTGCTAGCTTAACGCGCCGAGAGACCCAGTACTTC.

The chain has TRBV20-1 and TRBJ2-5; either TRBD1 or TRBD2 may fit D (5 bases each). Trimming stripped 0 bases from V and 3 bases from J, with 17 bases between. The V gene's germline CDR1 is DFQATT and CDR2 SNEGSKA (reference sequence). This CDR3 is built from 16 residues. CDR3 DNA: TGCAGTGCTAGAGATTTAGTAGCCTGGGGGAAAGAGACCCAGTACTTC. Translated: CSARDLVAWGKETQYF.

V is TRBV4-3 and J is TRBJ2-3; maybe TRBD2 (6 bases). The CDR3 is made up of 14 amino acids. The V end was cut by 0 bases, the J end by 5 bases, with 9 bases between. Germline loops: CDR1 LGHNA, CDR2 YSLEER. CDR3 sequence reads: CASSQERRVDTQYF. CDR3 DNA sequence: TGCGCCAGCAGCCAAGAAAGGAGGGTAGATACGCAGTATTTT.

This sequence joins TRBV12-3 or TRBV12-4 and TRBJ2-1; the D is unclear. V was shortened by 1 base and J by 5 bases, with 21 bases between the two germline ends. The CDR3 is 18 residues long. For the CDR3, the DNA is TGTGCCAGCAGTTTAGTCTGGGCTCGGCCTACTGGGGACAATGAGCAGTTCTTC. It specifies CASSLVWARPTGDNEQFF.

This sequence joins TRBV7-2 and TRBJ2-3, with D unresolved. V lost 5 bases and J lost 0, with 9 bases in between. The CDR3 spans 14 residues. CDR1 SGHTA and CDR2 FQGNSA come from the germline V gene. This chain's CDR3 is CASSRLSSTDTQYF. The CDR3 nucleotides are TGTGCCAGCAGCCGTTTATCTAGCACAGATACGCAGTATTTT.

The sample holds a few counts of this clonotype. The chain is built from TRBV4-3 and TRBJ2-5; D tentatively reads TRBD1 or TRBD2 (6 bases each). The length of the CDR3 is 13 residues. V lost 3 bases, J lost 5 bases, and 10 bases lay in between. CDR1 and CDR2 from the germline V gene are LGHNA and YSLEER. DNA for the CDR3: TGCGCCAGCAGCCAGGGGGCGGGGGAGACCCAGTACTTC. Protein product: CASSQGAGETQYF.

This clonotype was observed many times. The chain carries TRBV20-1 and TRBJ2-1, with 12 bases fitting TRBD2. This CDR3 has 17 residues. Germline V CDR1 and CDR2: DFQATT, SNEGSKA (reference sequence). After removal of 3 bases from V and 9 bases from J, the junction contained 15 bases not matched to a gene. The CDR3 spells CSARTSGSGSSYAEQFF. The DNA of the CDR3 is TGCAGTGCTAGGACTAGCGGGAGCGGGAGTTCCTACGCTGAGCAGTTCTTC.

The rearrangement joins TRBV5-1 to TRBJ2-5; D uncertain. V gave up 6 bases and J gave up 1 base, with 10 bases separating them. Looked up from germline, CDR1 is SGHRS and CDR2 is YFSETQ. The CDR3 is 13 amino acids. The CDR3 region has the DNA TGCGCCAGCAACGAACAACCCCAAGAGACCCAGTACTTC. Amino acids: CASNEQPQETQYF.

This clonotype was recorded at least ten times. The chain joins TRBV7-2 to TRBJ2-5; 11 bases line up with TRBD2. The CDR3 runs to 15 residues. Germline V gene lookup returns CDR1 SGHTA and CDR2 FQGNSA. With 5 bases clipped from V and 1 base from J, the junction kept 3 bases outside the gene matches. CDR3 amino acids: CASSKTSGVQETQYF. The CDR3 nucleotides read TGTGCCAGCAGCAAGACTAGCGGGGTCCAAGAGACCCAGTACTTC.